This T cell receptor beta chain was sequenced in a study of T-cell memory formation after mild COVID-19. TCRdb recomputed calls from the 5' RACE reads with MiXCR, one row per CDR3 protein. This table holds approximately 270,000 distinct CDR3 sequences, about a sixth found once. The sequencing sample was made of PBMCs or a T cell subset sorted from them (not recorded which). The TCR comes from a man aged 18 to 30 who had mild COVID-19 (a few samples of this study predate the infection). Cell type and time point are not known.

The CDR3 is CASRGSVGYEQYF. For the CDR3, the DNA is TGTGCCAGCAGGGGTTCAGTGGGCTACGAGCAGTACTTC. The V gene is TRBV12-3 or TRBV12-4, the J gene TRBJ2-7, with no clear D. V was shortened by 6 bases and J by 3 bases, with 12 bases between the two germline ends. This CDR3 is built from 13 residues.